This T cell receptor beta chain is from a study of CD8+ T cells in alopecia areata. Germline CDR1 and CDR2: MNHNY and SVGAGI (reference sequence). The trim removed 5 bases at V and 5 bases at J, leaving 9 bases unmatched. The CDR3 runs to 15 residues. This clone was detected only a few times. The antigen is not known. Sequencing used cDNA as its template, made by extracting RNA and reverse transcribing it. Here immunoSEQ multiplex PCR was the method, and the copy in TCRdb shows in-frame clones only, minus some. The sample lists some 100,000 clones; roughly 68% were seen once. The study's findings and limits: With patients, TCR sharing proved less clear than in mice, a difference possibly related to HLA. Scalp lesions, especially in alopecia totalis/universalis, had higher clonality than normal scalp.

V and J are TRBV6-6 and TRBJ1-1; 9 nucleotides agree with TRBD1. The sequenced sample consisted of CD4+ T cells sorted from blood. The receptor was isolated from a human donor in good health. The CDR3 DNA reads TGTGCCAGCAGTCCCCCAACAGGGGGCTTAACTGAAGCTTTCTTT. Amino acid sequence: CASSPPTGGLTEAFF.